These 10 T cell receptor beta chains were all obtained from the same sample, sequenced in a study of radiotherapy plus CTLA-4 blockade in lung cancer. Clones were sequenced by immunoSEQ multiplex PCR, and TCRdb holds only the in-frame ones, with some missing. The sample records around 77,000 clones, 70% to 85% being singletons. Here the sequenced sample was peripheral blood, taken from a patient treated with radiotherapy plus ipilimumab. The receptors come from a human donor with non-small cell lung cancer whose response to radiotherapy plus ipilimumab could not be evaluated.

About this clone: This may stem from a read error, because a much larger clone lies one nucleotide away. V usage is TRBV4-1 and J usage is TRBJ2-5; 7 bases align to TRBD2. The CDR3 loop spans 17 amino acids. CDR1 is MGHRA and CDR2 is YSYEKL in the germline V gene. V trimming: 1 base; J trimming: 4 bases; junction bases outside the gene matches: 12. The CDR3 region has the DNA TGCGCCAGCAGCCAAGGGTCGAGCGGGGAGCCTGGAGAGACCCAGTACTTC. Its protein product is CASSQGSSGEPGETQYF.

The rearrangement links TRBV6-1 to TRBJ2-5; 9 nucleotides line up with TRBD2. CDR3 length: 15 amino acids. CDR1 is MNHNS and CDR2 is SASEGT in the germline V gene. Losses at the gene ends were 7 bases for V and 2 bases for J; bases not matched to a gene: 8. CDR3 in amino acids: CASTLAGAPQETQYF. CDR3 in DNA: TGTGCCAGCACGTTAGCGGGGGCCCCTCAAGAGACCCAGTACTTC.

The V call is TRBV28, the J call TRBJ2-7, with D tentatively TRBD1 (6 bases). The CDR3 spans 16 residues. Trimming shortened V by 7 bases and J by 6 bases, and 25 bases separated the two germline ends. Germline V gene data show CDR1 as MDHEN and CDR2 as SYDVKM. This CDR3 reads CASTPLVSAGAGEQYF. In DNA form, the CDR3 reads TGTGCCAGCACCCCTTTAGTTTCGGCAGGGGCAGGCGAGCAGTACTTC.

V is TRBV27 and J is TRBJ1-5; weak D call: TRBD1 (6 bases). The CDR3 is made up of 15 amino acids. Trimming left V 6 bases short and J 2 bases short, with 14 bases between. The germline gives CDR1 MNHEY, CDR2 SMNVEV (reference sequence). The CDR3 DNA reads TGTGCCAGCAGGCCCGCGGGGGCAGGCAATCAGCCCCAGCATTTT. It specifies CASRPAGAGNQPQHF.

CDR3 sequence: CASSEWRTGDTEAFF. In DNA form, the CDR3 reads TGTGCCAGCAGTGAATGGAGGACGGGGGACACTGAAGCTTTCTTT. The gene calls are TRBV25-1 and TRBJ1-1; maybe TRBD1 (5 bases). Germline lookup yields CDR1 MGHDK and CDR2 SYGVNS. This CDR3 is built from 15 residues. V was cut by 1 base and J by 3 bases, with 12 bases left in between.

The J gene is TRBJ1-2, the V gene TRBV18; TRBD1 aligns across 10 bases. Trimming took 3 bases from V and 4 from J; bases not matched to a gene: 2. This CDR3 contains 14 residues. Germline assignment: CDR1 KGHSH and CDR2 LQKENI. This CDR3 reads CASSPDRGSYGYTF. The CDR3, as DNA: TGTGCCAGCTCACCGGACAGGGGGAGCTATGGCTACACCTTC.

This clone occurred once. V and J are TRBV29-1 and TRBJ2-2; no reliable D call. V shed 2 bases and J shed 2 bases, with 9 bases lying between them. Germline-derived CDR1 and CDR2 are SQVTM and ANQGSEA. The CDR3 extends over 14 amino acids. The CDR3 nucleotides are TGCAGCGTTGAACGGTTCACCAACACCGGGGAGCTGTTTTTT. Its translation is CSVERFTNTGELFF.

This CDR3 is CASSVVVSDTQYF. The DNA for the CDR3 is TGTGCCAGCAGCGTAGTCGTCTCAGATACGCAGTATTTT. The gene calls are TRBV9 and TRBJ2-3; D gene uncertain. Trimming removed 0 bases from V and 4 bases from J, with 6 bases in between. In germline, CDR1 is SGDLS, CDR2 YYNGEE. The CDR3 totals 13 residues.

The chain joins TRBV28 to TRBJ2-3; the match to TRBD2 covers 7 bases. Per germline, CDR1 MDHEN and CDR2 SYDVKM. V was pared by 7 bases and J by 2 bases, with 6 bases of the junction left unmatched. The CDR3 consists of 14 residues. The CDR3 is CASKKRGHTDTQYF. The CDR3 coding sequence is TGTGCCAGCAAGAAGCGGGGCCACACAGATACGCAGTATTTT.

A few counts support this clone. The V and J genes are TRBV19 and TRBJ1-1; tentatively, D is TRBD1 (5 bases). The CDR3 is made up of 13 amino acids. V was trimmed by 7 bases and J by 1 base, leaving 10 bases between them. Per the germline V gene, CDR1 is LNHDA and CDR2 is SQIVND (reference sequence). The CDR3 DNA is TGTGCCAGTAACCCGGACAAGAACACTGAAGCTTTCTTT. This sequence encodes CASNPDKNTEAFF. Filled out from reference TRBV19 and TRBJ1-1, the complete variable domain reads DGGITQSPKYLFRKEGQNVTLSCEQNLNHDAMYWYRQDPGQGLRLIYYSQIVNDFQKGDIAEGYSVSREKKESFPLTVTSAQKNPTAFYLCASNPDKNTEAFFGQGTRLTVV.